In its sample, the clone carrying this TCR beta chain was seen a few times. The target antigen is unknown. The data derive from a study of CD8+CD57+ T cells in acquired aplastic anemia. Study information: Sorted CD4+ and CD8+ cells gave a mean 3.2 ug DNA, range about 0.19 to 27.4 ug.

CDR3 length: 15 amino acids. Germline loops: CDR1 LNHNV, CDR2 YYDKDF (reference sequence). The ends were cut back, 3 bases at V and 0 bases at J, with 11 bases in the middle. Investigators profiled TCR beta VDJ and CDR3 from genomic DNA template. Each CDR3 protein is one row after TCRdb ran MiXCR on the reads. Among approximately 160,000 distinct CDR3 sequences listed, roughly 48% were seen once. General study findings and limits: The CD8+ Simpson's diversity of patients and controls was not significantly different.

The sequence was collected from a human donor in good health. Material for sequencing was sorted CD4+, CD8+, or CD8+CD57+ T cells (not recorded which) from PBMCs. V gene TRBV15 combines with J gene TRBJ1-2, with D uncertain. CDR3 in amino acids: CATSSPAIANYGYTF. The DNA of the CDR3 is TGTGCCACCAGCAGCCCGGCAATAGCTAACTATGGCTACACCTTC.